The 31 T cell receptor beta chains listed next were all sequenced from one sample in a study of post-analysis software for immune sequencing data (dated by TCRdb to the mid-2010s). Findings and caveats that apply to the study as a whole: Patients showed significantly higher frequencies than controls for a handful of TRBV segments, among them TRBV5-6, TRBV5-1 and TRBV20-1.

The antigens for these receptors are not known. Library creation used PCR. The reads were generated on an Illumina HiSeq 2500. To reduce PCR and sequencing biases, unique molecular identifiers were built into the TCR beta cDNA libraries. TCRdb reworked the public reads: Q25 trimming with fastp, MiXCR clone assembly, productive beta chains retained. Rows with one shared CDR3 protein collapse into an entry with the most common genes and DNA. For this sample there are fewer than 600,000 distinct CDR3 sequences; approximately 46% appear just once. Of the sample, about an eighth is held by the ten largest clones. The specimen sequenced was blood. The receptors originated from a girl aged 5-17 years with multiple sclerosis.

The rearrangement links TRBV28 to TRBJ1-1, with a weak D call TRBD1 (6 bases). Looked up from germline, CDR1 is MDHEN and CDR2 is SYDVKM. V was trimmed by 3 bases and J by 4 bases, leaving 15 bases between them. CDR3 size: 15 residues. The CDR3 DNA follows: TGTGCCAGCAGTTTCCCCGTGGAGGGGGGCACTGAAGCTTTCTTT. Protein sequence: CASSFPVEGGTEAFF.

The J gene is TRBJ2-1, the V gene TRBV20-1; 12 nucleotides align to TRBD2. The CDR3 runs 16 residues. With 5 bases clipped from V and 6 bases from J, the junction kept 11 bases outside the gene matches. CDR1 and CDR2 from the germline V gene are DFQATT and SNEGSKA (reference sequence). This chain's CDR3 is CSAPGLAGWFSNEQFF. The CDR3 bases are TGCAGTGCTCCAGGACTAGCGGGATGGTTTAGCAATGAGCAGTTCTTC.

J is TRBJ2-3 and V is TRBV6-5, with D unclear. V was shortened by 0 bases and J by 3 bases, with 16 bases between the two germline ends. Per the germline V gene, CDR1 is MNHEY and CDR2 is SVGAGI. This CDR3 region has 17 residues. The CDR3 is CASSYSVSEHYTDTQYF. As DNA, the CDR3 is TGTGCCAGCAGTTACTCGGTCTCAGAGCACTATACAGATACGCAGTATTTT.

The chain couples TRBV29-1 to TRBJ2-7; perhaps TRBD2 as D (5 bases). The CDR3 contains 15 residues. Trimming removed 4 bases at V and 0 bases at J, with 16 bases between. The germline V gene encodes CDR1 SQVTM and CDR2 ANQGSEA. For the CDR3, the DNA is TGCAGCGTTGGTGACGGACTGGAAAGCTCCTACGAGCAGTACTTC. As protein: CSVGDGLESSYEQYF.

This clonotype was seen only a few times. This chain joins TRBV9 and TRBJ1-2; 7 bases line up with TRBD1. V shed 4 bases, J shed 4 bases, and the junction held 10 bases outside the gene matches. CDR1 and CDR2 (germline): SGDLS, YYNGEE. The CDR3 extends over 15 amino acids. This chain's CDR3 is CASSPRRGLFYGYTF. In DNA form, the CDR3 reads TGTGCCAGCAGCCCCCGGAGGGGGCTCTTCTATGGCTACACCTTC.

The chain uses TRBV7-9 and TRBJ2-1; 8 nucleotides align to TRBD1. CDR3 size: 16 residues. Germline assignment: CDR1 SEHNR and CDR2 FQNEAQ (reference sequence). The V gene end was trimmed by 5 bases and the J gene end by 3 bases; junction bases not matched to a gene: 9. The CDR3 sequence: CASSRIQGGSYNEQFF. The CDR3, as DNA: TGTGCCAGCAGCAGAATACAGGGGGGAAGCTACAATGAGCAGTTCTTC. Variable domain in full (rest from reference TRBV7-9 and TRBJ2-1): DTGVSQNPRHKITKRGQNVTFRCDPISEHNRLYWYRQTLGQGPEFLTYFQNEAQLEKSRLLSDRFSAERPKGSFSTLEIQRTEQGDSAMYLCASSRIQGGSYNEQFFGPGTRLTVL.

The chain is built from TRBV7-9 and TRBJ1-2; possible D gene TRBD1, 5 bases. V lost 1 base to trimming and J lost 2 bases, with 20 bases between them. The CDR3 is made up of 18 amino acids. Germline assignment: CDR1 SEHNR and CDR2 FQNEAQ (reference sequence). CDR3 nucleotides: TGTGCCAGCAGCTTAGTGAGCCAATTCTCTGACAGCAACTATGGCTACACCTTC. Protein product: CASSLVSQFSDSNYGYTF.

The chain couples TRBV27 to TRBJ2-6, with D uncertain. Looked up from germline, CDR1 is MNHEY and CDR2 is SMNVEV (reference sequence). V was cut by 4 bases and J by 1 base, with 5 bases left in between. The CDR3 covers 14 residues. Here the CDR3 reads CASSSRSGANVLTF. CDR3 bases: TGTGCCAGCAGTTCTCGGTCTGGGGCCAACGTCCTGACTTTC.

The CDR3 region has the DNA TGTGCCAGCAGTCCACCCGGGACAGGGGTCATTACTTACGAGCAGTACTTC. Translation: CASSPPGTGVITYEQYF. The rearrangement uses TRBV25-1 and TRBJ2-7, with TRBD1 matching 10 bases. This CDR3 has 17 residues. Germline trimming cut 5 bases from V and 4 bases from J; bases unmatched to any gene: 14. The V gene's germline CDR1 is MGHDK and CDR2 SYGVNS.

The table lists this clonotype with a few counts. V is TRBV28 and J is TRBJ2-5; 10 bases match TRBD2. The length of the CDR3 is 17 residues. From germline, CDR1 is MDHEN and CDR2 SYDVKM. Unmatched junction bases numbered 10, after V lost 4 bases and J lost 2 bases. The CDR3 region is CASSSPSLAGKQETQYF. As DNA, the CDR3 is TGTGCCAGCAGTTCACCCTCACTAGCGGGAAAACAAGAGACCCAGTACTTC.

This clonotype was picked up a small number of times. The rearrangement links TRBV20-1 to TRBJ2-5; no firm D call. The V and J ends lost 1 base and 5 bases respectively, with 11 bases between them. The CDR3 runs to 13 residues. Germline CDR1 and CDR2: DFQATT and SNEGSKA (reference sequence). The CDR3 nucleotides are TGCAGTGCTAGAGTTCGCCGGCTGGAGACCCAGTACTTC. This sequence encodes CSARVRRLETQYF.

The sample holds a few counts of this clonotype. The rearrangement joins TRBV5-1 to TRBJ2-6, with unresolved D. This CDR3 has 17 amino acids. Germline CDR1 is SGHRS and CDR2 is YFSETQ. Trimming removed 4 bases from V and 0 bases from J, with 14 bases in between. CDR3 DNA: TGCGCCAGCAGCCCAGACGTGAGGAGCTCTGGGGCCAACGTCCTGACTTTC. Residues: CASSPDVRSSGANVLTF.

This clonotype appeared a few times. V gene TRBV20-1 combines with J gene TRBJ2-7, with 7 bases fitting TRBD2. The end of the DNA is better explained by TRBJ2-5, so the J call may be wrong. CDR1 and CDR2 (germline): DFQATT, SNEGSKA (reference sequence). CDR3 length: 16 amino acids. The CDR3 loop is CSARWREWDTQETQYF. CDR3 in DNA: TGCAGTGCTAGATGGCGGGAGTGGGATACTCAAGAGACCCAGTACTTC.

This clonotype has a count of ten or more. CDR3: CSVSLGATSTDTQYF. Written as DNA, the CDR3 is TGCAGCGTCTCGTTGGGGGCCACTAGCACAGATACGCAGTATTTT. The chain has TRBV29-1 and TRBJ2-3, with a tentative D call TRBD1 (6 bases). Trimming removed 6 bases from V and 0 bases from J, with 16 bases in between. Germline CDR1 SQVTM, CDR2 ANQGSEA. The CDR3 covers 15 residues.

This clonotype was recorded at least ten times. The chain couples TRBV7-2 to TRBJ2-3; D is unclear. Germline loops: CDR1 SGHTA, CDR2 FQGNSA. V lost 5 bases, J lost 1 base, and 10 bases lay in between. The CDR3 runs 14 residues. The DNA for the CDR3 is TGTGCCAGCAGCCCGACGGGCGGCACAGATACGCAGTATTTT. Amino acid sequence: CASSPTGGTDTQYF.

V is TRBV7-2 and J is TRBJ2-1; 14 bases match TRBD2. This CDR3 is built from 15 residues. From germline, CDR1 is SGHTA and CDR2 FQGNSA. The trim removed 5 bases at V and 6 bases at J, leaving 3 bases unmatched. This CDR3 reads CASSEGLAGVNEQFF. CDR3 DNA: TGTGCCAGCAGCGAGGGACTAGCGGGAGTCAATGAGCAGTTCTTC.

The V gene is TRBV20-1, the J gene TRBJ2-7; D uncertain. The DNA end lines up better with TRBJ2-5; the J call may be wrong. This CDR3 comprises 14 residues. Germline V gives CDR1 DFQATT, CDR2 SNEGSKA (reference sequence). The CDR3 spells CSARLASKLETQYF. CDR3 sequence (DNA): TGCAGTGCTAGATTGGCCAGCAAATTAGAGACCCAGTACTTC.

The chain has TRBV10-3 and TRBJ1-1; TRBD1 matches at 8 bases. After removal of 5 bases from V and 1 base from J, the junction contained 3 bases not matched to a gene. Germline V gene sequence: CDR1 ENHRY, CDR2 SYGVKD. CDR3 size: 14 residues. CDR3 coding DNA: TGTGCCATCAGTCCGGGACAGGAGAACACTGAAGCTTTCTTT. This translates into CAISPGQENTEAFF.

In its sample, this clonotype was seen a few times. V is TRBV3-1 and J is TRBJ1-2; 10 bases map to TRBD1. This CDR3 has 16 amino acids. J was trimmed by 7 bases and V by 0 bases; bases with no gene match: 8. Per germline, CDR1 LGHDT and CDR2 YNNKEL (reference sequence). The CDR3 reads CASSQEASGTGVGYTF. CDR3 nucleotides: TGTGCCAGCAGCCAAGAAGCTTCCGGGACAGGGGTTGGCTACACCTTC.

This rearrangement joins TRBV5-1 to TRBJ2-4; perhaps TRBD2 as D (6 bases). This CDR3 has 14 residues. Trimming pared 0 bases from V and 13 bases from J, leaving 17 bases between. In germline, CDR1 is SGHRS, CDR2 YFSETQ. CDR3 region: CASSLGQGPSGQYF. In nucleotides, the CDR3 is TGCGCCAGCAGCTTGGGTCAGGGCCCAAGCGGGCAGTACTTC.

J is TRBJ2-1 and V is TRBV28, with no clear D. Trimming stripped 5 bases from V and 10 bases from J, with 12 bases between. Germline V lookup: CDR1 MDHEN, CDR2 SYDVKM. This CDR3 has 12 residues. In DNA form, the CDR3 reads TGTGCCAGCAGTGCGGACGTGAAGGAGCAGTTCTTC. It is translated as CASSADVKEQFF.

The chain combines TRBV28 with TRBJ2-7, with 11 bases lining up with TRBD2. Germline assignment: CDR1 MDHEN and CDR2 SYDVKM. V dropped 3 bases and J dropped 7; count of bases not matched to a gene: 17. This CDR3 has 18 residues. In DNA, the CDR3 is TGTGCCAGCAGTTTCCCGATAGCGGGAGGGCCTCGTTACAATGAGCAGTACTTC. Its protein product is CASSFPIAGGPRYNEQYF.

This rearrangement joins TRBV20-1 to TRBJ2-7; the D call may be TRBD1 or TRBD2 (5 bases each). V was clipped by 6 bases and J by 2 bases, with 20 bases between them. Per germline, CDR1 DFQATT and CDR2 SNEGSKA (reference sequence). The CDR3 runs to 15 residues. CDR3 loop: CSALRLGTVTYEQYF. The CDR3 nucleotides read TGCAGTGCCCTAAGGCTCGGGACGGTCACCTACGAGCAGTACTTC.

This clonotype was detected only a few times. The chain has TRBV7-9 and TRBJ2-5, with TRBD2 matching 13 bases. The length of the CDR3 is 16 residues. Trimming took 5 bases from V and 2 from J; bases not matched to a gene: 5. The germline V gene has CDR1 SEHNR and CDR2 FQNEAQ (reference sequence). The CDR3 nucleotides read TGTGCCAGCAGCATGGGGACTAGCGGGATGCAAGAGACCCAGTACTTC. The encoded protein is CASSMGTSGMQETQYF.

The genes are TRBV10-3 and TRBJ1-1; tentative D call: TRBD1 (5 bases). V was trimmed by 5 bases and J by 5 bases, leaving 15 bases between them. The CDR3 extends over 14 amino acids. The germline CDR1 and CDR2 sequences are ENHRY and SYGVKD. The chain's CDR3 is CAISRGGGETEAFF. The CDR3 region has the DNA TGTGCCATCAGTCGCGGCGGGGGGGAGACTGAAGCTTTCTTT.

This clonotype showed up just a few times. The V and J genes are TRBV20-1 and TRBJ2-1, with D unresolved. There are 16 residues in the CDR3. Germline V CDR1 and CDR2: DFQATT, SNEGSKA (reference sequence). V dropped 3 bases and J dropped 5 bases, with 20 bases sitting between them. CDR3 sequence reads: CSASRPPTATHNEQFF. CDR3 sequence (DNA): TGCAGTGCTAGTCGGCCACCGACGGCTACCCACAATGAGCAGTTCTTC.

This chain joins TRBV5-1 and TRBJ2-7; 9 bases line up with TRBD1. Trimming cost V 5 bases and J 3 bases; bases outside gene matches: 6. The length of the CDR3 is 14 residues. The germline CDR1 and CDR2 sequences are SGHRS and YFSETQ. The CDR3 protein is CASSITGQGYEQYF. The DNA of the CDR3 is TGCGCCAGCAGTATTACGGGACAGGGCTACGAGCAGTACTTC. The variable domain in full, with the rest retrieved from reference TRBV5-1 and TRBJ2-7, is KAGVTQTPRYLIKTRGQQVTLSCSPISGHRSVSWYQQTPGQGLQFLFEYFSETQRNKGNFPGRFSGRQFSNSRSEMNVSTLELGDSALYLCASSITGQGYEQYFGPGTRLTVT.

The rearrangement uses TRBV15 and TRBJ1-5; D is ambiguous. V was trimmed by 0 bases and J by 4 bases, leaving 4 bases between them. The CDR3 is 13 residues long. Germline V gene data show CDR1 as LNHNV and CDR2 as YYDKDF (reference sequence). The CDR3 coding sequence is TGTGCCACCAGCAGAGATAGGAATCAGCCCCAGCATTTT. Translating gives CATSRDRNQPQHF.

This clonotype showed up just a few times. V gene TRBV9 combines with J gene TRBJ2-1; 10 bases line up with TRBD2. Germline CDR1 is SGDLS and CDR2 is YYNGEE. V was pared by 0 bases and J by 6 bases, with 3 bases of the junction left unmatched. This CDR3 is 15 amino acids long. DNA of the CDR3: TGTGCCAGCAGCGTAGTAACTAGCGGGGTCAATGAGCAGTTCTTC. Translating gives CASSVVTSGVNEQFF.

V usage is TRBV4-1 and J usage is TRBJ1-5; D is ambiguous. V lost 1 base and J lost 4, with 11 bases in between. The CDR3 runs 15 residues. Germline-derived CDR1 and CDR2 are MGHRA and YSYEKL. Here the CDR3 DNA reads TGCGCCAGCAGCCAAGGAAGAGGTGGAAATCAGCCCCAGCATTTT. It yields the protein CASSQGRGGNQPQHF.

The chain employs TRBV20-1 and TRBJ2-1; 7 positions match TRBD1. This CDR3 has 16 residues. The J segment lost 4 bases and the V segment lost 6 bases, leaving 15 bases of the junction unmatched. CDR1 and CDR2 (germline): DFQATT, SNEGSKA (reference sequence). The CDR3 region has the DNA TGCAGTGCCAGAAGCCCGGACAGGTCCTTATACAATGAGCAGTTCTTC. Encoded protein: CSARSPDRSLYNEQFF.